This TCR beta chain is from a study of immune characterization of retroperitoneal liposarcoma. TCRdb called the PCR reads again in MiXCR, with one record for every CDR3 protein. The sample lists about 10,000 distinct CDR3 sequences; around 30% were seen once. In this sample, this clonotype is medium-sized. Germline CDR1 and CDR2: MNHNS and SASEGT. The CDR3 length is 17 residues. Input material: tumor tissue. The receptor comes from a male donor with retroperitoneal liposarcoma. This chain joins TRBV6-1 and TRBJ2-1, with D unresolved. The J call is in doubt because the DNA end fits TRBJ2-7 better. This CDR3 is CATAKTPGVWPYNEQYF. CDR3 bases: TGTGCCACCGCAAAAACCCCTGGGGTTTGGCCGTACAATGAGCAGTACTTC.